This TCR beta chain was identified in a study of shared clonotypes between healthy human individuals. On the study more broadly: Donor composition was a couple of women and a few men, aged 18 to 49. CD8 memory received one plate per donor, CD8 naive two, CD4 memory three and CD4 naive three.

Study-wide results and caveats: Estimated richness was generally greater in naive than memory subsets.

The germline V gene encodes CDR1 MNHNS and CDR2 SASEGT. The CDR3 has 13 amino acids. Between the trimmed V and J ends, which lost 6 bases and 4 bases, there was a span of 12 bases. TCRdb's table, derived via immunoSEQ multiplex PCR, lists solely in-frame clones and lacks some. The data show around 2.3 million clones, with approximately 96% seen just once and around 0.13% held by the top ten. With respect to this clone: No antigen is known for it. The identical CDR3 is also encoded by other nucleotide sequences in the sample.

The origin of this receptor is a man between 18 and 35 years old in good health. This chain links TRBV6-1 with TRBJ2-5; maybe TRBD1 (6 bases). Source material: naive CD4+ T cells sorted from blood. Subset given: CD45RA+ positively selected. The CDR3 coding sequence is TGTGCCAGCAGCGGTCAGGGGCTAGAGACCCAGTACTTC. This encodes CASSGQGLETQYF.